The following is a T cell receptor (beta chain) sequence with its context. The antigen is unknown. Looked up from germline, CDR1 is KGHDR and CDR2 is SFDVKD. J gave up 2 bases and V 0 bases, and 14 bases lay outside the gene matches. The CDR3 length is 20 residues. Whole-study results and caveats: Tumor memory CD4+ T cell TCR gene usage clustered with blood and lymph node memory CD4+ cells and lymph node naive CD4+ cells. Greatest tumor Treg TCR overlap was with tumor naive CD4+ cells.

The sorted Tregs were CD4+CD25+CD127-/low cells. After constant-region reverse-primer amplification, full-length variable regions underwent semi-nested PCR with Nested Universal Primer A. TCRdb used MiXCR to reprocess the 5' RACE reads, holding one entry per CDR3 protein. The sample lists roughly 58,000 distinct CDR3 sequences; about a fifth were seen once. The chain joins TRBV24-1 to TRBJ2-3; 9 bases fit TRBD2. The sequenced sample consisted of tumor-infiltrating Tregs sorted from the breast tumor. The receptor was derived from a female donor with breast cancer. CDR3 loop: CATSDLRRGGSSTVTDTQYF. CDR3 sequence (DNA): TGTGCCACCAGTGATTTGCGGCGGGGGGGCTCTTCGACTGTCACAGATACGCAGTATTTT.